The present TCR beta chain was sequenced within a study of regulatory dendritic cells for organ transplantation. Whole-study findings and limits: Naive T cells showed high diversity, memory cells less, memory CD8+ least.

Profiling relied on immunoSEQ multiplex PCR, and the TCRdb table lists in-frame clones only, not all of them. Found here are some 29,000 clones, 82% of them singletons; the top ten hold approximately 0.094%. In this sample, this clone turned up once. The antigen is undetermined. FACS sorted CD4+ or CD8+ T cells into CD45RA+ naive and CD45RO+ memory. Sequencing was carried out using naive CD4+ T cells from blood. The subset denotes: CD45RA+ naive T cells. This TCR came from a human donor in good health.

In DNA, the CDR3 is TGTGCCAGTAGTCAAGGAGGGAGCGACGAGCAGTACTTC. Protein sequence: CASSQGGSDEQYF. This chain joins TRBV19 and TRBJ2-7; TRBD2 might be the D (6 bases). Trimming took off 5 bases at V and 5 bases at J, with 13 bases between the two ends. Germline CDR1 LNHDA, CDR2 SQIVND (reference sequence). CDR3 size: 13 residues.